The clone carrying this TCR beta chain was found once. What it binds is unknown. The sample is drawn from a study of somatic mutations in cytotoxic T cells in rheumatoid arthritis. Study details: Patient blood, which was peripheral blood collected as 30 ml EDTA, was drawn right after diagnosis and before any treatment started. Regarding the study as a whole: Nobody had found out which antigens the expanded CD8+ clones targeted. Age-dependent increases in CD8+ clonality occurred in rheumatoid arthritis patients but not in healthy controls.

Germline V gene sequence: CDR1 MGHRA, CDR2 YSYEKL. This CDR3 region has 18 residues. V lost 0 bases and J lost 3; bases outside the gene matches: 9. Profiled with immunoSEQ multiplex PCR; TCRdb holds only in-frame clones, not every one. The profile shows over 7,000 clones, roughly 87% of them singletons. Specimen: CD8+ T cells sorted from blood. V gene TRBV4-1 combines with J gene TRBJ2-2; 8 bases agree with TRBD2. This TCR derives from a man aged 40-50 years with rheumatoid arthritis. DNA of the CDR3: TGCGCCAGCAGCCAAGATCTATGGCGGGGGGTAGACACCGGGGAGCTGTTTTTT. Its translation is CASSQDLWRGVDTGELFF.